These 28 T cell receptor beta chains originate from one sample sequenced in a study of T cell changes during pregnancy in multiple sclerosis. This table comes from immunoSEQ multiplex PCR, and its TCRdb copy is limited to in-frame clones, with some not included. The data show 70,000 to 80,000 clones, 85% to 95% seen once. Sample: peripheral blood, taken in the first trimester of pregnancy. The receptors shown here come from a female donor with multiple sclerosis, enrolled in a pregnancy study.

V usage is TRBV7-3 and J usage is TRBJ2-3, with D hard to call. The CDR3 extends over 13 amino acids. V lost 4 bases and J lost 0, with 5 bases in between. Germline loops: CDR1 SGHTA, CDR2 FQGTGA. DNA of the CDR3: TGTGCCAGCAGCTCCACTAGCACAGATACGCAGTATTTT. It translates to CASSSTSTDTQYF.

The chain links TRBV28 to TRBJ2-1, with TRBD2 identical over 10 bases. This CDR3 region has 17 residues. Germline V gene sequence: CDR1 MDHEN, CDR2 SYDVKM. With 1 base clipped from V and 4 bases from J, the junction kept 7 bases outside the gene matches. The DNA for the CDR3 is TGTGCCAGCAGTTTATTGCAGTCTAGCGGGAGATACAATGAGCAGTTCTTC. It specifies CASSLLQSSGRYNEQFF.

This clone has only one observation. V is TRBV19 and J is TRBJ2-1; 14 positions match TRBD2. CDR1 is LNHDA and CDR2 is SQIVND in the germline V gene (reference sequence). The CDR3 contains 14 residues. V was pared by 10 bases and J by 7 bases, with 6 bases of the junction left unmatched. CDR3 coding DNA: TGTGCCACAAAGACTAGCGGGGGGGTTAATGAGCAGTTCTTC. Translated: CATKTSGGVNEQFF.

The V gene is TRBV29-1, the J gene TRBJ1-1; 11 bases match TRBD1. This CDR3 spans 12 amino acids. V lost 6 bases and J lost 4; bases outside the gene matches: 1. Germline CDR1 and CDR2: SQVTM and ANQGSEA. The CDR3 DNA reads as TGCAGCGTCGGGACAGGGGGCACTGAAGCTTTCTTT. It is translated as CSVGTGGTEAFF.

The chain couples TRBV2 to TRBJ2-1; TRBD2 is a possible D gene (5 bases). V was clipped by 6 bases and J by 0 bases, with 9 bases between them. This CDR3 has 14 residues. Germline V CDR1 and CDR2: SNHLY, FYNNEI. The CDR3 here is CASRSSGSYNEQFF. In DNA, the CDR3 is TGTGCCAGCAGATCAAGCGGCTCCTACAATGAGCAGTTCTTC.

The CDR3 loop reads CASSLEAGGTDTQYF. In DNA form, the CDR3 reads TGTGCCAGCAGTCTTGAGGCGGGGGGCACAGATACGCAGTATTTT. The chain recombines TRBV27 with TRBJ2-3, with 7 positions matching TRBD2. The CDR3 loop spans 15 amino acids. The V segment lost 5 bases and the J segment 1 base; nucleotides outside the gene matches: 6. CDR1 and CDR2 from the germline V gene are MNHEY and SMNVEV (reference sequence).

This chain uses TRBV7-3 with TRBJ2-1, with TRBD2 matching over 13 bases. With V trimmed by 5 bases and J by 1 base, 14 bases remained unmatched. The CDR3 loop spans 20 amino acids. Germline V CDR1 and CDR2: SGHTA, FQGTGA. This CDR3 is CASSPIPGLAGVGSYNEQFF. For the CDR3, the DNA is TGTGCCAGCAGCCCGATACCAGGACTAGCGGGAGTAGGTTCCTACAATGAGCAGTTCTTC. Filled out from reference TRBV7-3 and TRBJ2-1, the complete variable domain reads GAGVSQTPSNKVTEKGKYVELRCDPISGHTALYWYRQSLGQGPEFLIYFQGTGAADDSGLPNDRFFAVRPEGSVSTLKIQRTERGDSAVYLCASSPIPGLAGVGSYNEQFFGPGTRLTVL.

This chain links TRBV5-6 with TRBJ2-7; tentatively, D is TRBD2 (6 bases). V lost 6 bases and J lost 1, with 14 bases in between. Germline CDR1 is SGHDT and CDR2 is YYEEEE. This CDR3 comprises 14 residues. DNA for the CDR3: TGTGCCAGCATAGGGCAGGGACTGTCCTACGAGCAGTACTTC. Translated: CASIGQGLSYEQYF.

This sequence joins TRBV28 and TRBJ2-2; 7 positions agree with TRBD1. The CDR3 contains 15 residues. Per the germline V gene, CDR1 is MDHEN and CDR2 is SYDVKM. V shed 3 bases and J 5 bases; nucleotides not matched to a gene: 6. CDR3 coding DNA: TGTGCCAGCAGTTTTGGGACAGCTAATACCGGGGAGCTGTTTTTT. Amino acid sequence: CASSFGTANTGELFF. Combining the CDR3 with reference TRBV28 and TRBJ2-2 gives the whole variable domain DVKVTQSSRYLVKRTGEKVFLECVQDMDHENMFWYRQDPGLGLRLIYFSYDVKMKEKGDIPEGYSVSREKKERFSLILESASTNQTSMYLCASSFGTANTGELFFGEGSRLTVL.

The gene calls are TRBV18 and TRBJ1-2; tentative D call: TRBD1 (5 bases). CDR1 and CDR2 from the germline V gene are KGHSH and LQKENI. The CDR3 covers 13 residues. V lost 6 bases, J lost 0 bases, and 8 bases lay in between. CDR3 in amino acids: CASSTEANYGYTF. The DNA of the CDR3 is TGTGCCAGCTCGACAGAAGCTAACTATGGCTACACCTTC.

The V call is TRBV2, the J call TRBJ2-7; D is perhaps TRBD2 (6 bases). This CDR3 has 15 amino acids. The ends were cut back, 2 bases at V and 2 bases at J, with 13 bases in the middle. CDR1 and CDR2 (germline): SNHLY, FYNNEI. The CDR3 reads CASSENRGFTYEQYF. CDR3 in DNA: TGTGCCAGCAGTGAAAATCGGGGGTTCACCTACGAGCAGTACTTC. The full variable domain, in which reference TRBV2 and TRBJ2-7 provide the parts outside the CDR3, is EPEVTQTPSHQVTQMGQEVILRCVPISNHLYFYWYRQILGQKVEFLVSFYNNEISEKSEIFDDQFSVERPDGSNFTLKIRSTKLEDSAMYFCASSENRGFTYEQYFGPGTRLTVT.

The sample holds one count of this clone. V gene TRBV6-1 combines with J gene TRBJ2-7; 10 bases are a match to TRBD1. This CDR3 has 15 residues. V gave up 4 bases and J gave up 4 bases; unmatched junction bases: 7. CDR1 MNHNS and CDR2 SASEGT come from the germline V gene. DNA for the CDR3: TGTGCCAGCAGTGTCTTTCCGGGACAGGGGTACGAGCAGTACTTC. It yields the protein CASSVFPGQGYEQYF.

The chain carries TRBV27 and TRBJ2-5, with a possible D match to TRBD2 (5 bases). The germline V and J ends were trimmed by 0 bases and 5 bases, with 19 bases remaining between them. The CDR3 consists of 17 residues. Germline values: CDR1 MNHEY, CDR2 SMNVEV (reference sequence). In DNA, the CDR3 is TGTGCCAGCAGTTTATCGCCAAGCGGTCTGTCCCGGGAGACCCAGTACTTC. This encodes CASSLSPSGLSRETQYF.

The chain combines TRBV28 with TRBJ2-1; possible D gene TRBD2, 6 bases. Trimming took 2 bases from V and 1 from J, leaving 12 bases between them. Germline CDR1 and CDR2: MDHEN and SYDVKM. This CDR3 spans 16 amino acids. CDR3 protein: CASSLPTSISYNEQFF. The CDR3 bases are TGTGCCAGCAGTTTACCTACTAGCATTTCCTACAATGAGCAGTTCTTC. Full variable domain (missing parts from reference TRBV28 and TRBJ2-1): DVKVTQSSRYLVKRTGEKVFLECVQDMDHENMFWYRQDPGLGLRLIYFSYDVKMKEKGDIPEGYSVSREKKERFSLILESASTNQTSMYLCASSLPTSISYNEQFFGPGTRLTVL.

The chain couples TRBV5-1 to TRBJ2-7; 8 nucleotides align to TRBD1. Germline V gene data show CDR1 as SGHRS and CDR2 as YFSETQ. The CDR3 is 14 residues long. Trimming removed 0 bases from V and 6 bases from J; junction bases left unmatched: 5. CDR3 DNA sequence: TGCGCCAGCAGCTTGGGCCAGGGGGCGCGCGAGCAGTACTTC. Protein product: CASSLGQGAREQYF.

This chain joins TRBV5-1 and TRBJ1-4, with 9 bases fitting TRBD1. From germline, CDR1 is SGHRS and CDR2 YFSETQ. The ends lost 1 base at V and 7 bases at J; junction bases unmatched: 17. This CDR3 comprises 19 residues. In DNA form, the CDR3 reads TGCGCCAGCAGCTTGTTCGCCGGGACAGGGAAGAGCAACTCTGAAAAACTGTTTTTT. It is translated as CASSLFAGTGKSNSEKLFF. Variable domain in full (rest from reference TRBV5-1 and TRBJ1-4): KAGVTQTPRYLIKTRGQQVTLSCSPISGHRSVSWYQQTPGQGLQFLFEYFSETQRNKGNFPGRFSGRQFSNSRSEMNVSTLELGDSALYLCASSLFAGTGKSNSEKLFFGSGTQLSVL.

The rearrangement links TRBV6-5 to TRBJ2-2, with D possibly being TRBD2 (6 bases). The V gene lost 0 bases and the J gene lost 6 bases, with 8 bases spanning the gap. CDR1 and CDR2 from the germline V gene are MNHEY and SVGAGI. CDR3 length equals 14 residues. This CDR3 is CASSYSGGAGELFF. The CDR3 bases are TGTGCCAGCAGTTACTCGGGGGGTGCCGGGGAGCTGTTTTTT.

The chain employs TRBV2 and TRBJ1-5; D may be TRBD1 (6 bases). V was pared by 8 bases and J by 3 bases, with 17 bases between. Germline V gene data show CDR1 as SNHLY and CDR2 as FYNNEI. The CDR3 has 15 residues. CDR3 loop: CASVISRQVNQPQHF. CDR3 nucleotide sequence: TGTGCCAGCGTAATTTCCCGACAGGTCAATCAGCCCCAGCATTTT.

This chain connects TRBV2 to TRBJ1-6; a weak D match, TRBD1 (6 bases). The CDR3 runs to 17 residues. Germline loops: CDR1 SNHLY, CDR2 FYNNEI. V gave up 5 bases and J gave up 0 bases, with 14 bases separating them. This chain's CDR3 is CASSQFQGSSYNSPLHF. Here the CDR3 DNA reads TGTGCCAGCAGTCAATTTCAGGGGAGCTCCTATAATTCACCCCTCCACTTT.

This chain links TRBV4-1 with TRBJ2-1; TRBD2 matches 12 bases. V lost 3 bases and J lost 9; bases outside the gene matches: 18. The CDR3 consists of 19 residues. The V gene's germline CDR1 is MGHRA and CDR2 YSYEKL. CDR3 nucleotides: TGCGCCAGCAGCCACAAAGACAGCCGGACTAGCGGGAATAGGGGTGAGCAGTTCTTC. Amino acids: CASSHKDSRTSGNRGEQFF.

The chain is built from TRBV6-1 and TRBJ1-2; D call uncertain. The CDR3 is 13 amino acids. CDR1 is MNHNS, CDR2 SASEGT, per germline. V gave up 6 bases and J gave up 4 bases, with 12 bases separating them. The CDR3 DNA sequence: TGTGCCAGCAGCTGGAGGACGACCTATGGCTACACCTTC. Residues: CASSWRTTYGYTF.

As DNA, the CDR3 is TGTGCCAGCAGTTCGACAGGGAGCCTCTCTGGGGCCAACGTCCTGACTTTC. This codes for CASSSTGSLSGANVLTF. The genes are TRBV27 and TRBJ2-6; TRBD1 agrees at 7 bases. This CDR3 comprises 17 residues. The germline V gene has CDR1 MNHEY and CDR2 SMNVEV (reference sequence). V dropped 4 bases and J dropped 0; count of bases not matched to a gene: 6. Based on the CDR3 plus reference TRBV27 and TRBJ2-6, the full variable domain is EAQVTQNPRYLITVTGKKLTVTCSQNMNHEYMSWYRQDPGLGLRQIYYSMNVEVTDKGDVPEGYKVSRKEKRNFPLILESPSPNQTSLYFCASSSTGSLSGANVLTFGAGSRLTVL.

The chain recombines TRBV11-2 with TRBJ2-7; a possible D gene is TRBD1 (7 bases). Trimming took 4 bases from V and 2 from J, leaving 12 bases between them. The CDR3 extends over 14 amino acids. Germline lookup yields CDR1 SGHAT and CDR2 FQNNGV. The CDR3 DNA follows: TGTGCCAGCAGCTACAGGGGAGGCCCCTACGAGCAGTACTTC. Residues: CASSYRGGPYEQYF.

Concerning this clone itself: In the same sample, other DNA sequences code for this CDR3. CDR3 residues: CASSLQGNTEAFF. Written as DNA, the CDR3 is TGTGCCAGCAGCCTCCAGGGTAACACTGAAGCTTTCTTT. The J gene is TRBJ1-1, the V gene TRBV7-2; D is possibly TRBD1 (5 bases). The CDR3 extends over 13 amino acids. The V gene's germline CDR1 is SGHTA and CDR2 FQGNSA. Deletions cut 5 bases from V and 2 bases from J, with 9 bases between.

The V gene is TRBV9, the J gene TRBJ2-2, with D perhaps matching TRBD2 (5 bases). V was trimmed by 1 base and J by 4 bases, leaving 5 bases between them. From germline, CDR1 is SGDLS and CDR2 YYNGEE. The CDR3 is 13 amino acids. CDR3 sequence reads: CASSVRGTGELFF. The CDR3 DNA sequence: TGTGCCAGCAGCGTACGGGGCACCGGGGAGCTGTTTTTT.

The chain couples TRBV7-3 to TRBJ1-1; no clear D gene. The V and J ends lost 2 bases and 1 base respectively, with 8 bases between them. Germline V gene lookup returns CDR1 SGHTA and CDR2 FQGTGA. This CDR3 spans 14 amino acids. The DNA for the CDR3 is TGTGCCAGCAGCTTAGACGCAGGGAACACTGAAGCTTTCTTT. Amino acids: CASSLDAGNTEAFF.

The chain carries TRBV7-2 and TRBJ2-1; D is ambiguous. The CDR3 spans 14 residues. Germline V gene lookup returns CDR1 SGHTA and CDR2 FQGNSA. The V end lost 1 base, the J end lost 8 bases, and 12 bases lay between the germline ends. CDR3: CASSLDWAFDEQFF. DNA of the CDR3: TGTGCCAGCAGCTTAGATTGGGCATTCGATGAGCAGTTCTTC.

V is TRBV29-1 and J is TRBJ2-7, with D possibly TRBD2 on 6 matching bases. V was shortened by 7 bases and J by 6 bases, with 19 bases between the two germline ends. The V gene's germline CDR1 is SQVTM and CDR2 ANQGSEA. The CDR3 contains 13 residues. CDR3 in DNA: TGCAGCGCCAAAGGGTCGGGAGACGGCGAGCAGTACTTC. As protein: CSAKGSGDGEQYF.